Listed below are T cell receptor beta chains from one sample, sequenced in a study of blood T cell repertoires in COVID-19. Sequencing was performed with immunoSEQ multiplex PCR; in TCRdb, only in-frame clones are kept and a portion is missing. The repertoire holds under 450,000 clones, with approximately 80% as singletons. Specimen: peripheral blood. These receptor sequences come from a human donor with acute or convalescent COVID-19. The donor label of this sample is uncertain. Both conserved end residues are part of each CDR3. D genes are given only for firm matches. Clone size is stated in some rows and not others, as once, few, many or a class when expanded.

v_call	d_call	clone_size	cdr3_length	j_call	cdr3_nt	cdr3_aa
TRBV5-1	TRBD1	-	15	TRBJ1-1	TGCGCCAGCAGCACCCGACAGGGATCGAACACTGAAGCTTTCTTT	CASSTRQGSNTEAFF
TRBV29-1	-	-	12	TRBJ2-3	TGCAGCGTTGCCAGGGGAGGGGATACGCAGTATTTT	CSVARGGDTQYF
TRBV27	-	-	16	TRBJ1-1	TGTGCCAGCAGGAAGGGGCAAGGGACTAGGAACACTGAAGCTTTCTTT	CASRKGQGTRNTEAFF
TRBV16	-	-	15	TRBJ2-1	TGTGCCAGCAGCCAATCCCAGGGGTTTTACGTTGAGCAGTTCTTC	CASSQSQGFYVEQFF
TRBV5-8	-	-	14	TRBJ1-2	TGTGCCAGCAGCCCAAGAAGGGGTAACTATGGCTACACCTTC	CASSPRRGNYGYTF
TRBV10-1	TRBD1	once	17	TRBJ1-5	TGCGCCATTCGCCATACGCTACAGGGGGCAAGCAATCAGCCCCAGCATTTT	CAIRHTLQGASNQPQHF
TRBV4-1	TRBD2	-	18	TRBJ2-2	TGCGCCAGCAGCCAGGGTGGACTAGCGGGAGTTGGTACCGGGGAGCTGTTTTTT	CASSQGGLAGVGTGELFF
TRBV5-1	-	-	14	TRBJ2-7	TGCGCCAGCAGCTTGACGGCCCCCCCGGAGGGGCAGTACTTC	CASSLTAPPEGQYF
TRBV9	-	-	16	TRBJ1-1	TGTGCCAGCAGCCCCTACACATGGATGGAGACTACTGAAGCTTTCTTT	CASSPYTWMETTEAFF
TRBV2	TRBD1	-	15	TRBJ2-7	TGTGCCAGCAGTTCAGAGCGGACAGGGAACTACGAGCAGTACTTC	CASSSERTGNYEQYF
TRBV7-8	-	-	15	TRBJ2-7	TGTGCCAGCAGCTTAGCAGGGGGAGGGGACTACGAGCAGTACTTC	CASSLAGGGDYEQYF
TRBV3-1/TRBV3-2	-	few	15	TRBJ1-1	TGTGCCAGCAGCCAAGATAGGGGCCTACCCACTGAAGCTTTCTTT	CASSQDRGLPTEAFF
TRBV4-1	-	-	15	TRBJ2-1	TGCGCCAGCAGCCAGACCGGCGGATCCTACAATGAGCAGTTCTTC	CASSQTGGSYNEQFF
TRBV10-2	-	-	16	TRBJ1-3	TGCGCCAGCACCGACCCTCCCAGGGCGTCTGGAAACACCATATATTTT	CASTDPPRASGNTIYF
TRBV9	-	-	12	TRBJ2-5	TGTGCCAGCAGGACATCTGAAGAGACCCAGTACTTC	CASRTSEETQYF
TRBV6-1	-	-	14	TRBJ1-1	TGTGCCAGCAGTGAATCGCCAGGGGACCCTGAAGCTTTCTTT	CASSESPGDPEAFF
TRBV5-6	-	-	14	TRBJ2-5	TGTGCCAGCAGTAAAGCTGGTTTCGCGGCCGGCCAGTACTTC	CASSKAGFAAGQYF
TRBV27	-	-	14	TRBJ2-7	TGTGCCAGCAGTTTATCTGGACACCTATACGAGCAGTACTTC	CASSLSGHLYEQYF
TRBV5-4	TRBD2	-	15	TRBJ2-7	TGTGCCAGCAGCGGCGGGAGGGTCAGCTCCTACGAGCAGTACTTC	CASSGGRVSSYEQYF
TRBV5-1	TRBD1	-	17	TRBJ2-2	TGCGCCAGCAGCTTGGGATCGTGGACAGGGGGCTCCGGGGAGCTGTTTTTT	CASSLGSWTGGSGELFF
TRBV2	TRBD1	-	15	TRBJ1-3	TGTGCCAGCACCCTGACAGGGATCTCTGGAAACACCATATATTTT	CASTLTGISGNTIYF
TRBV27	-	-	14	TRBJ1-1	TGTGCCAGCAGCCCATTCCAGGGGAACACTGAAGCTTTCTTT	CASSPFQGNTEAFF
TRBV19	TRBD2	few	14	TRBJ2-7	TGTGCCAGTAGTATAAGCGGGAGGGCCTACGAGCAGTACTTC	CASSISGRAYEQYF
TRBV19	TRBD1	-	19	TRBJ1-3	TGTGCCAGTAGTATCCTCAACTGGGACAGGGTGGTTACTGGAAACACCATATATTTT	CASSILNWDRVVTGNTIYF
TRBV5-1	TRBD1	-	15	TRBJ2-1	TGCGCCAGCAGCGTCGGGGACAGGGATGTTATTGAGCAGTTCTTC	CASSVGDRDVIEQFF
TRBV28	-	-	16	TRBJ1-4	TGTGCCAGCAGTTTGAGTAGTATCGGGACAAGAGAAAAACTGTTTTTT	CASSLSSIGTREKLFF
TRBV24-1	TRBD2	-	13	TRBJ2-2	TGTGCCACCCGGGAAGCGGGGACCGGGGAGCTGTTTTTT	CATREAGTGELFF
TRBV5-1	-	-	13	TRBJ2-7	TGCGCCAGCAGCTTGGCAGGGACCTACGAGCAGTACTTC	CASSLAGTYEQYF
TRBV11-3	TRBD2	-	14	TRBJ2-1	TGTGCCAGCAGCTTAGAGCGGGAGGGCAATGAGCAGTTCTTC	CASSLEREGNEQFF
TRBV5-5	-	-	14	TRBJ1-2	TGTGCCAGCAGCTTGGTAGGGAGAGAGTATGGCTACACCTTC	CASSLVGREYGYTF
TRBV9	-	-	15	TRBJ1-4	TGTGCCAGCAGCGGCGACAGGAGAACTAATGAAAAACTGTTTTTT	CASSGDRRTNEKLFF
TRBV30	-	-	13	TRBJ2-1	TGTGCCTGGAGTACCGGGAGCGGGAATGAGCAGTTCTTC	CAWSTGSGNEQFF
TRBV27	TRBD1	-	14	TRBJ1-1	TGTGCCAGCAGTTTCAGGGGGCTTTTATCTGAAGCTTTCTTT	CASSFRGLLSEAFF
TRBV25-1	TRBD2	-	18	TRBJ2-2	TGTGCCAGCAGTGTAGGACTAGCGGGGAATCGGATCGGCGGGGAGCTGTTTTTT	CASSVGLAGNRIGGELFF
TRBV2	TRBD1	-	15	TRBJ1-1	TGTGCCAGCAGTGAGGGGACAGGGGGTTACACTGAAGCTTTCTTT	CASSEGTGGYTEAFF
TRBV19	-	-	15	TRBJ1-2	TGTGCCAGTAATCCACAGGGAGCTTTCCTCTATGGCTACACCTTC	CASNPQGAFLYGYTF
TRBV4-2	-	-	15	TRBJ2-1	TGTGCCAGCTCCACTAGGGGGCGGGAGGACAATGAGCAGTTCTTC	CASSTRGREDNEQFF
TRBV5-1	-	-	14	TRBJ1-1	TGCGCCAGCAGCTTGGGCGGCGATTTTACTGAAGCTTTCTTT	CASSLGGDFTEAFF
TRBV18	-	-	15	TRBJ1-2	TGTGCCAGCTCACCCGACTCTCAGGGGATCGGGGGCTACACCTTC	CASSPDSQGIGGYTF
TRBV10-3	-	few	14	TRBJ1-5	TGTGCCATCAGTGACTCCGGGGAGCATCAGCCCCAGCATTTT	CAISDSGEHQPQHF
TRBV6-5	TRBD2	-	13	TRBJ2-7	TGTGCCAGCAGTTACCGGGGGGGCTACGAGCAGTACTTC	CASSYRGGYEQYF
TRBV6-5	-	-	15	TRBJ1-2	TGTGCCAGCAGTTACGGTAGGGGGAGCAACTATGGCTACACCTTC	CASSYGRGSNYGYTF
TRBV7-5	-	-	15	TRBJ2-3	TGTGTCAGAAGCCAACTAGTCCTTAGCACAGATACGCAGTATTTT	CVRSQLVLSTDTQYF
TRBV5-1	-	-	16	TRBJ2-1	TGCGCCACCAACCGCGGGGCATTAAGCTCCTACAATGAGCAGTTCTTC	CATNRGALSSYNEQFF
TRBV6-5	-	few	13	TRBJ1-1	TGTGCCAGCCTCAGGCCGGATGGCACTGAAGCTTTCTTT	CASLRPDGTEAFF
TRBV6-2/TRBV6-3	-	-	15	TRBJ2-5	TGTGCCAGCAGTTCTCCGGGACTCCGGCAAGAGACCCAGTACTTC	CASSSPGLRQETQYF
TRBV29-1	TRBD1	-	13	TRBJ2-3	TGCAGCGTTGACAGGGGGCTGATAGATACGCAGTATTTT	CSVDRGLIDTQYF
TRBV2	-	-	12	TRBJ2-7	TGTGCCAGCATGAGGAGCTCCTACGAGCAGTACTTC	CASMRSSYEQYF